This paragraph covers one T cell receptor (beta chain) sequence. The antigen remains unidentified. One entry per CDR3 protein, called by TCRdb with MiXCR from the reads. Seen here are 150,000 or so distinct CDR3 sequences, about 31% observed once, and the top ten hold around 50%. This record belongs to a study of T cell repertoires in cytomegalovirus infection. With 3 bases removed from V and 0 bases from J, the gap between germline ends came to 11 bases. The CDR3 runs 15 residues. The V gene's germline CDR1 is SGDLS and CDR2 YYNGEE. This sequence was found in a human donor in good health (CMV status not recorded). Some clones in this sample may be carry-over from other donors' samples. Specimen: CD8+ T cells from cultured PBMCs, collected from culture after CMV antigen stimulation. The V call is TRBV9, the J call TRBJ2-3; tentatively, D is TRBD2 (6 bases). For the CDR3, the DNA is TGTGCCAGCAGCGCTGAAGGGACTAGCACAGATACGCAGTATTTT. Encoded protein: CASSAEGTSTDTQYF.